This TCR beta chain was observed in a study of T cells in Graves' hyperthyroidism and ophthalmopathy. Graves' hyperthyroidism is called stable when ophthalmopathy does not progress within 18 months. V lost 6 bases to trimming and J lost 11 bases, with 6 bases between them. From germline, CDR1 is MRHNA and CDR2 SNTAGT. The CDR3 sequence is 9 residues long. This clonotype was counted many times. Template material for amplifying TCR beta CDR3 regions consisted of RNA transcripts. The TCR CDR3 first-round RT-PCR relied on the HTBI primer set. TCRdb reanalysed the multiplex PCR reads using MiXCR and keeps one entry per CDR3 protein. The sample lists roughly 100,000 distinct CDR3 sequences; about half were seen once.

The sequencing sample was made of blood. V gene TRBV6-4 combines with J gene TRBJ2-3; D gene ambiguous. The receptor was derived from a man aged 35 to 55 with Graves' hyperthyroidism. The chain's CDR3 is CASSPRQYF. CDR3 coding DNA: TGTGCCAGCAGCCCCAGGCAGTATTTT.